This TCR beta chain was identified during a study of response to subunit inactivated influenza vaccine. The study, taken as a whole, reports: The authors suggested that every seasonal influenza vaccination recruits few new T cells.

TCRdb re-derived calls from the RT-PCR reads in MiXCR, one entry per CDR3 protein. The table shows about 800,000 distinct CDR3 sequences, with less than 25% occurring only once. A remark on this clonotype: The antigen is unknown.

The specimen comprised PBMCs from blood, sampled about 5 days after vaccination. The source of this sequence is a middle-aged man who received an inactivated influenza vaccine.

The CDR3: CASSPNLTGVDDYGYTF. The CDR3 DNA follows: TGTGCCAGCAGTCCAAACCTCACAGGGGTGGACGACTATGGCTACACCTTC. V and J are TRBV7-6 and TRBJ1-2, with TRBD1 matching 7 bases. The CDR3 length is 17 residues. V shed 6 bases and J 3 bases; nucleotides not matched to a gene: 16. In germline, CDR1 is SGHVS, CDR2 FNYEAQ.